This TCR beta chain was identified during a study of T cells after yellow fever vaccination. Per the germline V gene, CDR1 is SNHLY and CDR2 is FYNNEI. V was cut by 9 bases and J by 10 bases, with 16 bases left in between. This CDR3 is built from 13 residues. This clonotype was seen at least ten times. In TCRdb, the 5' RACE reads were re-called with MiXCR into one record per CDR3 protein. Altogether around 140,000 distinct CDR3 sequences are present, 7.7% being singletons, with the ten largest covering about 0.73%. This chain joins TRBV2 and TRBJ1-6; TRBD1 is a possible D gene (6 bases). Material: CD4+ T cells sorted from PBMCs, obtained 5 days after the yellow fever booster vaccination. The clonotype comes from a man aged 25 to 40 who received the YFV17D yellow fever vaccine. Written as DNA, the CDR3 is TGTGCCAGTGGGAATATCGGGGGCTCACCCCTCCACTTT. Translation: CASGNIGGSPLHF.